These 20 T cell receptor beta chains were sequenced from one sample in a study of post-analysis software for immune sequencing data. Whole-study findings and limits: Higher frequency in patients than in controls was seen for about five TRBV segments, with TRBV5-6, TRBV5-1 and TRBV20-1 among them.

Presence of unique molecular identifiers characterized the TCR beta cDNA libraries. Using its own MiXCR run on the PCR reads, TCRdb lists one record per CDR3 protein. The table shows 650,000 to 850,000 distinct CDR3 sequences, with roughly 50% occurring only once. These TCRs are of unknown antigen specificity. Sequenced input: blood. The receptor set was obtained from a girl aged 10-17 years with multiple sclerosis.

Note on this clonotype: Sequence at one end of the junction differs from germline and may be a read error. V and J are TRBV11-2 and TRBJ2-3; possibly TRBD2 for D (6 bases). CDR1 is SGHAT and CDR2 is FQNNGV in the germline V gene. The CDR3 contains 14 residues. CDR3 nucleotide sequence: TGTACCAGCAGCTTCGTACTAGCAGGAGATACGCAGTATTTT. It encodes CTSSFVLAGDTQYF.

The chain employs TRBV5-1 and TRBJ1-1, with unresolved D. Germline assignment: CDR1 SGHRS and CDR2 YFSETQ. V shed 4 bases and J shed 0 bases, with 16 bases lying between them. This CDR3 region has 16 residues. CDR3: CASSHTSAVMNTEAFF. The CDR3 DNA is TGCGCCAGCAGCCACACCAGCGCCGTCATGAACACTGAAGCTTTCTTT. The full variable domain, with the rest looked up from reference TRBV5-1 and TRBJ1-1, is KAGVTQTPRYLIKTRGQQVTLSCSPISGHRSVSWYQQTPGQGLQFLFEYFSETQRNKGNFPGRFSGRQFSNSRSEMNVSTLELGDSALYLCASSHTSAVMNTEAFFGQGTRLTVV.

V is TRBV15 and J is TRBJ2-1; a possible D gene is TRBD1 (6 bases). Trimming shortened V by 4 bases and J by 0 bases, and 10 bases separated the two germline ends. Germline CDR1 LNHNV, CDR2 YYDKDF (reference sequence). The CDR3 length is 15 residues. Written as DNA, the CDR3 is TGTGCCACCAGCAAGCAGGGGAGCTCCTACAATGAGCAGTTCTTC. It encodes CATSKQGSSYNEQFF.

This chain links TRBV5-1 with TRBJ2-5, with 12 bases fitting TRBD2. Per germline, CDR1 SGHRS and CDR2 YFSETQ. J gave up 11 bases and V 4 bases, and 9 bases lay outside the gene matches. The length of the CDR3 is 14 residues. CDR3 in DNA: TGCGCCAGCAGCAAGACTAGCGGGAGCGTTGAGCAGTACTTC. Translation gives CASSKTSGSVEQYF.

The chain links TRBV6-5 to TRBJ1-2; no reliable D call. The CDR3 runs 11 residues. CDR1 and CDR2 (germline): MNHEY, SVGAGI. V was pared by 10 bases and J by 2 bases, with 8 bases between. The chain's CDR3 is CATETNYGYTF. The CDR3 nucleotides are TGTGCCACAGAAACGAACTATGGCTACACCTTC.

V and J are TRBV5-1 and TRBJ2-1; 7 positions match TRBD1. The CDR3 sequence is 15 residues long. V lost 0 bases and J lost 5; bases outside the gene matches: 5. Germline assignment: CDR1 SGHRS and CDR2 YFSETQ. In DNA form, the CDR3 reads TGCGCCAGCAGCTTGGAGGGACAGACTAACAATGAGCAGTTCTTC. Encoded protein: CASSLEGQTNNEQFF.

The CDR3 coding sequence is TGTGCCAGCAGCATGCTGAGGGAGAATGAGCAGTTCTTC. Translating it yields CASSMLRENEQFF. The chain joins TRBV7-9 to TRBJ2-1; perhaps TRBD2 as D (5 bases). Germline CDR1 SEHNR, CDR2 FQNEAQ (reference sequence). The CDR3 runs 13 residues. The germline V and J ends were trimmed by 5 bases and 7 bases, with 12 bases remaining between them.

The chain joins TRBV20-1 to TRBJ2-7, with TRBD2 identical over 12 bases. J was trimmed by 8 bases and V by 3 bases; bases with no gene match: 8. Per the germline V gene, CDR1 is DFQATT and CDR2 is SNEGSKA (reference sequence). This CDR3 has 14 amino acids. CDR3 nucleotide sequence: TGCAGTGCTAGTAGGACTAGCGGGATATCGCAGCAGTACTTC. Amino acid sequence: CSASRTSGISQQYF.

The chain has TRBV14 and TRBJ1-1; weak D call: TRBD1 (5 bases). V was shortened by 1 base and J by 1 base, with 13 bases between the two germline ends. Per germline, CDR1 SGHDN and CDR2 FVKESK. The length of the CDR3 is 16 residues. CDR3 sequence reads: CASSQGTRGSNTEAFF. CDR3 bases: TGTGCCAGCAGCCAAGGCACGCGGGGGTCGAACACTGAAGCTTTCTTT.

This rearrangement joins TRBV12-5 to TRBJ1-5; 9 bases align to TRBD1. This CDR3 has 16 amino acids. V lost 6 bases, J lost 2 bases, and 8 bases stayed unmatched. The germline gives CDR1 LGHNT, CDR2 FRNRAP. CDR3 DNA: TGTGCTAGTGGCCCCGGACAGGGGAAGGGCAATCAGCCCCAGCATTTT. The encoded protein is CASGPGQGKGNQPQHF.

The chain joins TRBV5-1 to TRBJ2-7; D gene ambiguous. The CDR3 has 14 amino acids. CDR1 SGHRS and CDR2 YFSETQ come from the germline V gene. Trimming took 0 bases from V and 3 from J, leaving 10 bases between them. CDR3 residues: CASSLASMIYEQYF. In DNA form, the CDR3 reads TGCGCCAGCAGCTTGGCATCCATGATCTACGAGCAGTACTTC. The full variable domain, completed using reference TRBV5-1 and TRBJ2-7, is KAGVTQTPRYLIKTRGQQVTLSCSPISGHRSVSWYQQTPGQGLQFLFEYFSETQRNKGNFPGRFSGRQFSNSRSEMNVSTLELGDSALYLCASSLASMIYEQYFGPGTRLTVT.

This chain's CDR3 is CASRVSLSYNEQFF. In DNA form, the CDR3 reads TGTGCCAGCAGAGTAAGCCTGTCCTACAATGAGCAGTTCTTC. V usage is TRBV12-3 or TRBV12-4 and J usage is TRBJ2-1; D call uncertain. There are 14 residues in the CDR3. V lost 6 bases and J lost 1, with 10 bases in between.

This clonotype was seen a few times. V gene TRBV14 combines with J gene TRBJ2-5; a weak D match, TRBD2 (6 bases). The DNA end is more similar to TRBJ2-7, so the J call may be wrong. Germline V lookup: CDR1 SGHDN, CDR2 FVKESK. The CDR3 is made up of 16 amino acids. The CDR3, as DNA: TGTGCCAGCAGCCCCGTCCTGTTCGCCGGGGGTGGCGAGCAGTACTTC. As protein: CASSPVLFAGGGEQYF.

This clonotype has only a few counts. This chain joins TRBV4-1 and TRBJ2-5; 9 bases agree with TRBD2. The V gene's germline CDR1 is MGHRA and CDR2 YSYEKL. CDR3 length: 18 amino acids. V dropped 0 bases and J dropped 3; count of bases not matched to a gene: 11. The CDR3: CASSQEEGLATQKETQYF. CDR3 in DNA: TGCGCCAGCAGCCAAGAAGAGGGACTAGCCACCCAAAAAGAGACCCAGTACTTC.

The chain uses TRBV12-3 or TRBV12-4 and TRBJ2-3; a weak D match, TRBD2 (5 bases). Trimming removed 1 base at V and 4 bases at J, with 9 bases between. There are 14 residues in the CDR3. CDR3: CASSLEWGADTQYF. CDR3 coding DNA: TGTGCCAGCAGTTTAGAGTGGGGAGCAGATACGCAGTATTTT.

This chain connects TRBV7-9 to TRBJ2-3, with D perhaps assigned TRBD1 or TRBD2 (5 bases each). V lost 10 bases, J lost 4 bases, and 15 bases lay in between. This CDR3 has 13 residues. Germline CDR1 reads SEHNR; CDR2 reads FQNEAQ (reference sequence). For the CDR3, the DNA is TGTGCCATCGAGAGGGGTGGCGCAGATACGCAGTATTTT. Translating gives CAIERGGADTQYF.

This clonotype has only a few counts. The chain employs TRBV3-1 and TRBJ2-3; 13 bases fit TRBD2. The length of the CDR3 is 16 residues. Germline V gene sequence: CDR1 LGHDT, CDR2 YNNKEL (reference sequence). V gave up 1 base and J gave up 5 bases; unmatched junction bases: 3. The DNA of the CDR3 is TGTGCCAGCAGCCAAGGACTAGCGGGAGGTAAAGATACGCAGTATTTT. Its protein is CASSQGLAGGKDTQYF.

The table lists this clonotype with many counts. The chain uses TRBV6-4 and TRBJ2-2; D is unresolved. CDR3 length: 13 amino acids. Trimming cost V 3 bases and J 1 base, with 3 bases left between them. Germline V gene lookup returns CDR1 MRHNA and CDR2 SNTAGT. The CDR3 spells CASSEGNTGELFF. DNA for the CDR3: TGTGCCAGCAGTGAAGGGAACACCGGGGAGCTGTTTTTT.

The CDR3 protein is CASSLGTDLSSYEQYF. DNA of the CDR3: TGCGCCAGCAGCTTGGGGACGGATCTCAGCTCCTACGAGCAGTACTTC. This chain joins TRBV5-1 and TRBJ2-7; D call uncertain. Trimming took off 0 bases at V and 0 bases at J, with 13 bases between the two ends. Germline V lookup: CDR1 SGHRS, CDR2 YFSETQ. The CDR3 has 16 amino acids.

The V gene is TRBV5-1, the J gene TRBJ2-3; D unresolved. Looked up from germline, CDR1 is SGHRS and CDR2 is YFSETQ. V was trimmed by 4 bases and J by 4 bases, leaving 13 bases between them. The length of the CDR3 is 14 residues. The CDR3 sequence: CASSPAPVADTQYF. The CDR3 region has the DNA TGCGCCAGCAGCCCAGCTCCCGTCGCAGATACGCAGTATTTT. Together with reference TRBV5-1 and TRBJ2-3, the CDR3 gives the full variable domain: KAGVTQTPRYLIKTRGQQVTLSCSPISGHRSVSWYQQTPGQGLQFLFEYFSETQRNKGNFPGRFSGRQFSNSRSEMNVSTLELGDSALYLCASSPAPVADTQYFGPGTRLTVL.